The present entry profiles one T cell receptor (beta chain) with its context. Its specificity is not known. This sample is part of a study of CXCR3-negative and CXCR3-positive naive CD8 T cells. Notes on the study in general: Relative to memory CD8+ cells, whose diversity was much lower, both naive subsets had comparably high diversity. CXCR3-expressing naive cells carried TRB CDR3s more hydrophobic than those of CXCR3-negative naive cells.

There are 12 residues in the CDR3. CDR1 and CDR2 from the germline V gene are ENHRY and SYGVKD. UMI-tagged TRB cDNA libraries were built via 5' RACE. TCRdb re-called the 5' RACE reads, yielding one record per CDR3 amino acid sequence without DNA. The sample has some 140,000 distinct CDR3 sequences; the top ten hold 0.45% to 0.55%. Triplicate sorts of 300,000 cells per CD8+ subset. The specimen sequenced was naive CXCR3+ CD8+ T cells from blood. Subset noted: CD45RO-CCR7+CD27+CD95- naive CD8+ T cells expressing CXCR3 (TNR3+). The chain employs TRBV10-3 and TRBJ2-7; TCRdb calls TRBD1, which cannot be checked without DNA. The TCR sequence derives from a human donor in good health. Some clones in this sample may be carry-over from other donors' samples. CDR3 amino acids: CAISDGGYEQYF.